One sample yielded the 3 T cell receptor beta chains listed below, sequenced in a study of T cells in Graves' hyperthyroidism and ophthalmopathy. TCR beta CDR3 regions were amplified from RNA transcripts. An initial round of RT-PCR targeting the TCR CDR3 relied on the HTBI primer set. TCRdb re-derived calls from the multiplex PCR reads in MiXCR, one entry per CDR3 protein. The data show 530,000 or so distinct CDR3 sequences, about half seen once. The sequencing input was peripheral blood or thyroid tissue (not recorded which). These receptors all come from a woman in her late teens or twenties with Graves' hyperthyroidism.

This chain connects TRBV2 to TRBJ1-5; no firm D call. V lost 8 bases and J lost 7, with 18 bases in between. The CDR3 runs to 14 residues. In germline, CDR1 is SNHLY, CDR2 FYNNEI. The CDR3 reads CASQAPGTEQPQHF. The CDR3 DNA reads as TGTGCCAGCCAAGCACCGGGCACTGAGCAGCCCCAGCATTTT.

The gene calls are TRBV7-2 and TRBJ1-6, with 9 bases fitting TRBD1. V lost 0 bases to trimming and J lost 5 bases; unmatched junction nucleotides: 5. There are 17 residues in the CDR3. Germline-derived CDR1 and CDR2 are SGHTA and FQGNSA. CDR3 sequence: CASSLAGQGGDNSPLHF. CDR3 nucleotide sequence: TGTGCCAGCAGCTTAGCGGGACAGGGAGGGGATAATTCACCCCTCCACTTT. The whole variable domain, remainder taken from reference TRBV7-2 and TRBJ1-6, is GAGVSQSPSNKVTEKGKDVELRCDPISGHTALYWYRQSLGQGLEFLIYFQGNSAPDKSGLPSDRFSAERTGGSVSTLTIQRTQQEDSAVYLCASSLAGQGGDNSPLHFGNGTRLTVT.

This chain links TRBV7-2 with TRBJ2-7; 11 positions match TRBD2. The germline V gene encodes CDR1 SGHTA and CDR2 FQGNSA. The J segment lost 2 bases and the V segment lost 2 bases, leaving 2 bases of the junction unmatched. The CDR3 is 15 amino acids. CDR3 in DNA: TGTGCCAGCAGCTTACTGGGACTAGCGGCCTACGAGCAGTACTTC. Translation gives CASSLLGLAAYEQYF.